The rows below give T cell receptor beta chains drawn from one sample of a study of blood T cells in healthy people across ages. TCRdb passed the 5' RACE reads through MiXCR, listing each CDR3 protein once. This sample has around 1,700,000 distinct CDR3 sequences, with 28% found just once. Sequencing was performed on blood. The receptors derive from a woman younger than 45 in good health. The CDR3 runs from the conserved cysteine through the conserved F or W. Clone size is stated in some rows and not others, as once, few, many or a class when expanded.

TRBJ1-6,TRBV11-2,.,CASSWKRDSPLHF
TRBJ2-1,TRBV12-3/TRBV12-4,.,CASSFSFRDEQFF
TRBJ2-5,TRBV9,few,CASSVAERETQYF
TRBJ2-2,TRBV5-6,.,CASSLEQGPGELFF
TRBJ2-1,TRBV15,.,CATSRDQGSRGEQFF
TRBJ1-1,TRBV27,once,CASSPSQSNTEAFF
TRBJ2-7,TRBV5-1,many,CASSFGTGTYEQYF
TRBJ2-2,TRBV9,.,CASSAPPDRNTGELFF
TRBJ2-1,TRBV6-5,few,CASSLRQATYEQFF
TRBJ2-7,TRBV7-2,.,CASSRQGNVALYEQYF
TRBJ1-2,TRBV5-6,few,CASSWREDGYTF
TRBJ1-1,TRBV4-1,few,CASSPRVGTEAFF
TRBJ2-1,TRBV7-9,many,CASSSGTSGSRVGTYNEQFF
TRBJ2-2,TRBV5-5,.,CASSAGGTNTGELFF
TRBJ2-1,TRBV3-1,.,CASGQGAVRQFF